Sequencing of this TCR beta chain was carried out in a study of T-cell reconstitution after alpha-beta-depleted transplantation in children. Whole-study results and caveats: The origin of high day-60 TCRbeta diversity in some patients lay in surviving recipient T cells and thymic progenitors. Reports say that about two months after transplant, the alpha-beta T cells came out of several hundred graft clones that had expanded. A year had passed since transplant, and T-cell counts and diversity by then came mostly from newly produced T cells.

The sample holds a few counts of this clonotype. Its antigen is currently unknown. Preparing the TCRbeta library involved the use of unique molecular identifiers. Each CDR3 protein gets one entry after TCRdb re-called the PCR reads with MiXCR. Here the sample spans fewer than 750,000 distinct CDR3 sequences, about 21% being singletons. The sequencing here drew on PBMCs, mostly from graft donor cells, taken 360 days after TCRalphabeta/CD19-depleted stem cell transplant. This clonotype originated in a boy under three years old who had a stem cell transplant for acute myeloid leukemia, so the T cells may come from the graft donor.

CDR3 coding DNA: TGTGCCAGCAGTTTGACGGCAGCCAAAAACATTCAGTACTTC. This gives the protein CASSLTAAKNIQYF. This chain uses TRBV12-3 or TRBV12-4 with TRBJ2-4; D gene ambiguous. Deletions cut 3 bases from V and 0 bases from J, with 6 bases between. This CDR3 contains 14 residues.